The 13 T cell receptor beta chains below all came from one sample that was sequenced in a study of cytomegalovirus exposure and HLA in healthy donors. TCRdb's table, derived via immunoSEQ multiplex PCR, lists solely in-frame clones and lacks some. The sample holds about 130,000 clones, 85% to 90% seen once. The sequenced sample was PBMCs. The receptors derive from a man aged 25 to 40 in good health and CMV-seronegative.

The chain uses TRBV7-9 and TRBJ1-2; 7 bases fit TRBD1. The germline V gene has CDR1 SEHNR and CDR2 FQNEAQ (reference sequence). J was trimmed by 0 bases and V by 4 bases; bases with no gene match: 5. CDR3 length: 15 residues. The DNA of the CDR3 is TGTGCCAGCAGCTCAAGGGACAGAGCTAACTATGGCTACACCTTC. Protein product: CASSSRDRANYGYTF.

The genes are TRBV9 and TRBJ2-6; TRBD1 might be the D (5 bases). Between the trimmed V and J ends, which lost 0 bases and 2 bases, there was a span of 9 bases. CDR1 is SGDLS and CDR2 is YYNGEE in the germline V gene. This CDR3 has 16 amino acids. The CDR3 here is CASSVGAGTGANVLTF. The CDR3 region has the DNA TGTGCCAGCAGCGTAGGGGCAGGGACTGGGGCCAACGTCCTGACTTTC. The full variable domain, rest sourced from reference TRBV9 and TRBJ2-6, is DSGVTQTPKHLITATGQRVTLRCSPRSGDLSVYWYQQSLDQGLQFLIQYYNGEERAKGNILERFSAQQFPDLHSELNLSSLELGDSALYFCASSVGAGTGANVLTFGAGSRLTVL.

The chain employs TRBV6-5 and TRBJ2-7; the D gene is possibly TRBD1 (6 bases). CDR1 and CDR2 from the germline V gene are MNHEY and SVGAGI. V was pared by 4 bases and J by 7 bases, with 17 bases between. The CDR3 is 14 residues long. CDR3 amino acids: CASSSNGQPGEQYF. CDR3 nucleotide sequence: TGTGCCAGCAGTTCCAATGGACAGCCGGGGGAGCAGTACTTC.

This clone was counted a single time. The rearrangement uses TRBV6-5 and TRBJ2-1; no clear D. Trimming pared 4 bases from V and 0 bases from J, leaving 10 bases between. This CDR3 region has 15 residues. Per germline, CDR1 MNHEY and CDR2 SVGAGI. The chain's CDR3 is CASSSDWSSYNEQFF. The CDR3 region has the DNA TGTGCCAGCAGTTCCGACTGGAGCTCCTACAATGAGCAGTTCTTC.

The V call is TRBV29-1, the J call TRBJ2-2, with D tentatively TRBD1 (6 bases). From germline, CDR1 is SQVTM and CDR2 ANQGSEA. Trimming cost V 6 bases and J 7 bases, with 15 bases left between them. The CDR3 has 13 amino acids. The CDR3 bases are TGCAGCGTCGCCAAAACAGGGATCGGGGAGCTGTTTTTT. Encoded protein: CSVAKTGIGELFF.

The chain links TRBV4-3 to TRBJ1-2; the D gene is possibly TRBD1 (6 bases). The V end was cut by 0 bases, the J end by 7 bases, with 15 bases between. Looked up from germline, CDR1 is LGHNA and CDR2 is YSLEER. CDR3 length: 15 amino acids. This chain's CDR3 is CASSQDWGRGVGYTF. For the CDR3, the DNA is TGCGCCAGCAGCCAAGATTGGGGCAGGGGAGTTGGCTACACCTTC.

This sequence joins TRBV6-5 and TRBJ2-3; D perhaps matches TRBD1 (5 bases). The CDR3 is made up of 13 amino acids. The V gene lost 6 bases and the J gene lost 2 bases, with 9 bases spanning the gap. Germline-derived CDR1 and CDR2 are MNHEY and SVGAGI. The CDR3 DNA sequence: TGTGCCAGCAGCCTCGGACACACAGATACGCAGTATTTT. It codes for CASSLGHTDTQYF.

This chain joins TRBV5-1 and TRBJ2-5, with D possibly TRBD1 on 6 matching bases. Germline CDR1 is SGHRS and CDR2 is YFSETQ. The V and J ends lost 4 bases and 4 bases respectively, with 17 bases between them. The CDR3 has 15 amino acids. The DNA for the CDR3 is TGCGCCAGCAGCGGGGGCCCTGGACGAAGAGAGACCCAGTACTTC. It yields the protein CASSGGPGRRETQYF.

The rearrangement joins TRBV28 to TRBJ2-1; 13 positions match TRBD2. CDR3 size: 15 residues. Trimming cost V 5 bases and J 5 bases; bases outside gene matches: 3. CDR1 MDHEN and CDR2 SYDVKM come from the germline V gene. In DNA form, the CDR3 reads TGTGCCAGCAGTCGACTAGCGGGGGGTAACAATGAGCAGTTCTTC. Translation: CASSRLAGGNNEQFF.

This sequence joins TRBV19 and TRBJ1-5; 8 positions match TRBD1. Germline CDR1 is LNHDA and CDR2 is SQIVND (reference sequence). The CDR3 consists of 16 residues. V was clipped by 2 bases and J by 1 base; unmatched bases: 4. CDR3 nucleotide sequence: TGTGCCAGTAGTATACACCGGGACAGGAGCAATCAGCCCCAGCATTTT. Translating it yields CASSIHRDRSNQPQHF.

The chain has TRBV6-4 and TRBJ1-2; TRBD1 is a possible D gene (5 bases). Germline loops: CDR1 MRHNA, CDR2 SNTAGT. The CDR3 contains 13 residues. Trimming removed 2 bases from V and 7 bases from J, with 11 bases in between. CDR3 loop: CASSDTWGGGYTF. CDR3 bases: TGTGCCAGCAGTGACACCTGGGGGGGTGGCTACACCTTC.

The chain links TRBV4-1 to TRBJ1-1; no definite D call. This CDR3 comprises 14 residues. Deletions cut 1 base from V and 2 bases from J, with 8 bases between. CDR1 and CDR2 from the germline V gene are MGHRA and YSYEKL. The DNA of the CDR3 is TGCGCCAGCAGCCAAGTCGACACTAACACTGAAGCTTTCTTT. Translating it yields CASSQVDTNTEAFF.

This chain links TRBV7-2 with TRBJ2-5; D possibly corresponds to TRBD1 (5 bases). CDR3 size: 15 residues. Germline V CDR1 and CDR2: SGHTA, FQGNSA. Between the trimmed V and J ends, which lost 7 bases and 3 bases, there was a span of 18 bases. Written as DNA, the CDR3 is TGTGCCAGCACCCCAGGGTACGTGGGTAAAGAGACCCAGTACTTC. It specifies CASTPGYVGKETQYF.